This TCR beta chain was obtained from a study of blood T cells in healthy people across ages. This CDR3 has 14 residues. Germline V gene data show CDR1 as SQVTM and CDR2 as ANQGSEA. Drawn from each donor were 8.5 to 10 milliliters of peripheral blood. Primers used in a second PCR of about 7 to 12 cycles were a sample-barcoded 5' primer and a J-beta primer mix. Each CDR3 protein is one row after TCRdb ran MiXCR on the 5' RACE reads. Found here are over 700,000 distinct CDR3 sequences, roughly 25% of them singletons; the top ten hold 9.4%. These data also featured in a second study, about T cells of mothers and their children. This second study says: Each donor was one of three healthy Caucasian mothers or one of their six children. Sequencing returned over 8.5 million TCR beta CDR3 reads per mother and about 3 million per child.

The source of this sequence is a boy aged 5-17 years in good health. Sequenced sample: blood. V usage is TRBV29-1 and J usage is TRBJ2-5, with TRBD1 identical over 7 bases. The DNA matches TRBJ2-7 better at its end, which makes the J call doubtful. The CDR3 sequence: CSVALTGVSYEQYF. CDR3 coding DNA: TGCAGCGTTGCCCTCACAGGGGTCTCCTACGAGCAGTACTTC.